This passage covers 9 T cell receptor beta chains from one sample sequenced in a study of T cell clonality in common variable immunodeficiency. Only in-frame clones appear in the TCRdb table, and some are missing; sequencing was by immunoSEQ multiplex PCR. This sample carries around 45,000 clones, none of them present only once. The sequencing sample was made of peripheral blood mononuclear cells. Receptors were obtained from a person between 18 and 75 years old in good health.

This clone was seen repeatedly, ten times or more. The CDR3 goes on 3 residues after the read ends, and that part is filled in from the germline J gene. V and J are TRBV6-2 or TRBV6-3 and TRBJ1-2, with 7 bases identical to TRBD1. The CDR3 contains 13 residues. CDR1 is MNHEY, CDR2 SVGEGT, per germline. The trim removed 7 bases at V and 4 bases at J, leaving 6 bases unmatched. The CDR3 sequence is CASTLDRAYGYTF. The CDR3 bases that were read are TGTGCCAGCACCCTCGACAGGGCCTATGGC.

About this clone: The missing CDR3 end, 3 residues past where the read stops, is filled in from the germline J gene. J is TRBJ2-3 and V is TRBV18; TRBD2 is a possible D gene (6 bases). CDR1 KGHSH and CDR2 LQKENI come from the germline V gene. CDR3 length: 15 amino acids. Here the CDR3 reads CASSRRAGSRETQYF. CDR3 bases read: TGTGCCAGCTCAAGACGGGCGGGGTCACGGGAGACG.

About this clone itself: The junction differs from germline at one of its ends, possibly a read error. This specimen includes other DNA sequences encoding the same CDR3. Partial CDR3 DNA: TGCGCCTGGAGTTCAGGGAAATGGACG. Encoded protein: CAWSSGKWT. The whole CDR3 sequence is CAWSSGKWTQYF. The rearrangement links TRBV30 to TRBJ2-3; D possibly corresponds to TRBD1 (5 bases). The CDR3 is cut off 3 residues early in the read; its end comes from the germline J gene. Per the germline V gene, CDR1 is GTSNPN and CDR2 is SVGIG (reference sequence). The CDR3 contains 12 residues. Looking up the rest from reference TRBV30 and TRBJ2-3 gives the full variable domain: SQTIHQWPATLVQPVGSPLSLECTVEGTSNPNLYWYRQAAGRGLQLLFYSVGIGQISSEVPQNLSASRPQDRQFILSSKKLLLSDSGFYLCAWSSGKWTQYFGPGTRLTVL.

For this clone: A read error may be the cause here, since a much bigger clone is one base away. Read data end 3 residues before the CDR3 end; the end is taken from the germline J gene. The identical CDR3 is also encoded by other nucleotide sequences in the sample. This chain links TRBV30 with TRBJ1-3, with no clear D. The CDR3 contains 15 residues. Per the germline V gene, CDR1 is GTSNPN and CDR2 is SVGIG (reference sequence). CDR3 region: CAWSVRVGSKGTIYF. The part of the CDR3 DNA that was read is TGTGCCTGGAGTGTACGTGTAGGGTCTAAGGGCACA.

The table lists this clone with many counts. The missing CDR3 end, 3 residues past where the read stops, is filled in from the germline J gene. The V gene is TRBV30, the J gene TRBJ2-1, with D perhaps TRBD1 or TRBD2 (5 bases each). Trimming took off 8 bases at V and 0 bases at J, with 11 bases between the two ends. The CDR3 is 13 residues long. CDR1 is GTSNPN and CDR2 is SVGIG in the germline V gene (reference sequence). CDR3: CARQGDSYNEQFF. The sequenced part of the CDR3 DNA is TGTGCCCGCCAGGGAGACTCCTACAATGAG.

Concerning this clone: The CDR3 end is not reached by the read, which stops 3 residues before it; the germline J gene fills it in. Other DNA sequences in this sample translate to the same CDR3. The V call is TRBV7-6, the J call TRBJ1-3; the match to TRBD1 covers 12 bases. CDR3 size: 16 residues. CDR1 and CDR2 from the germline V gene are SGHVS and FNYEAQ. J gave up 6 bases and V 5 bases, and 8 bases lay outside the gene matches. Partial CDR3 DNA: TGTGCCAGCAGCCGTGCCGGGACAGGGGGCGTAAACACC. Its translation is CASSRAGTGGVNT. The full-length CDR3 reads as CASSRAGTGGVNTIYF.

Ten or more counts support this clone. The missing CDR3 end, 3 residues past where the read stops, is filled in from the germline J gene. The chain combines TRBV19 with TRBJ2-3; D is uncertain. Germline V gene data show CDR1 as LNHDA and CDR2 as SQIVND (reference sequence). V was pared by 3 bases and J by 4 bases, with 8 bases between. The CDR3 contains 13 residues. The CDR3: CASSMKEADTQYF. The part of the CDR3 DNA that was read is TGTGCCAGTAGTATGAAAGAGGCAGATACG.

This clone was detected ten times or more. Sequencing ends 3 residues short of the CDR3 end; the germline J gene provides the rest. The rearrangement uses TRBV7-2 and TRBJ2-1, with D possibly being TRBD2 (6 bases). Between the trimmed V and J ends, which lost 5 bases and 4 bases, there was a span of 12 bases. Germline V lookup: CDR1 SGHTA, CDR2 FQGNSA. The CDR3 loop spans 14 amino acids. The sequenced part of the CDR3 DNA is TGTGCCAGCAGCCCCCTGGGACTTTACAATGAG. Residues: CASSPLGLYNE. The complete CDR3 protein is CASSPLGLYNEQFF.

In its sample, this clone was seen many times. Read coverage stops 3 residues before the CDR3 terminus; the germline J gene supplies the remainder. The chain uses TRBV7-2 and TRBJ2-5, with D possibly TRBD2 on 5 matching bases. The CDR3 sequence is 13 residues long. V shed 5 bases and J shed 2 bases, with 9 bases lying between them. The germline gives CDR1 SGHTA, CDR2 FQGNSA. The sequenced CDR3 bases are TGTGCCAGCAGCACCCGGACTCAAGAGACC. It specifies CASSTRTQET. The full CDR3 protein reads CASSTRTQETQYF.